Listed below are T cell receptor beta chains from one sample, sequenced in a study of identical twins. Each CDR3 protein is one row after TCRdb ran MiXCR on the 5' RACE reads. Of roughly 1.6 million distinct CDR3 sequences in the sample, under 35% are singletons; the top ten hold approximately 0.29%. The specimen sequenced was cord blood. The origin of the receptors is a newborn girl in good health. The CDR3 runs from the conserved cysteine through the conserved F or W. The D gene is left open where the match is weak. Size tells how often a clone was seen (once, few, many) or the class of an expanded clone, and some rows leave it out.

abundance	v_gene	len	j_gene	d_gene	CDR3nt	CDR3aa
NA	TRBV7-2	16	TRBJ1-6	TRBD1	TGTGCCAGCAGCTTAAGTTTTCGGACAGGGGGCTCACCCCCCCACTTT	CASSLSFRTGGSPPHF
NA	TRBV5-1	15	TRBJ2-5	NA	TGCGCCAGCAGCTTTGATCCCCGGGGGCAAGAGACCCAGTACTTC	CASSFDPRGQETQYF
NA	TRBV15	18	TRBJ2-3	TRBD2	TGTGCCACCAGCAGAGGTACCCGGACTAGCGGTCGCACAGATACGCAGTATTTT	CATSRGTRTSGRTDTQYF
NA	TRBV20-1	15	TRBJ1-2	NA	TGCAGTGCTAGGGCTGAGGGGTCCCTACGGGCTGGCTACACCTTC	CSARAEGSLRAGYTF
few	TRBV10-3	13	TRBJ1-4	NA	TGTGCCATCAGGCAGGTCGGTGATGAAAAACTGTTTTTT	CAIRQVGDEKLFF
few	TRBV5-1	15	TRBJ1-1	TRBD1	TGCGCCAGCAGCTCATACTACAGGGGAAGAACTGAAGCTTTCTTT	CASSSYYRGRTEAFF
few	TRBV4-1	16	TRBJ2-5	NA	TGCGCCAGCAGCCAAGTTTTATGGGGAACCCAAGAGACCCAGTACTTC	CASSQVLWGTQETQYF
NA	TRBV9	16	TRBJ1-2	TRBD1	TGTGCCAGCAGCACAGGACCGGGACAGCCTAACTATGGCTACACCTTC	CASSTGPGQPNYGYTF
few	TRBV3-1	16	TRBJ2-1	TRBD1	TGTGCCAGCAGCCGCCATGGGGGACAGGGGCACAATGAGCAGTTCTTC	CASSRHGGQGHNEQFF
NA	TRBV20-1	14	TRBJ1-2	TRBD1	TGCAGTGCGCCTACAGGGGGCGAGAACTATGGCTACACCTTC	CSAPTGGENYGYTF
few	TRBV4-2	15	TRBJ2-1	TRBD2	TGTGCCAGCAGCCTTAAGTCGAGCGGGGGGGATGAGCAGTTCTTC	CASSLKSSGGDEQFF
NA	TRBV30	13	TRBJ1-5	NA	TGTGCCTGGAGTCTTCAGGAGAATCAGCCCCAGCATTTT	CAWSLQENQPQHF
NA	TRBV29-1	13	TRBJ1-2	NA	TGCAGCGCCCCGACGGGGAACCTCTATGGCTACACCTTC	CSAPTGNLYGYTF
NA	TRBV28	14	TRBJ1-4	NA	TGTGCCAGCAGTTTACCGCAGGGGAATGAAAAACTGTTTTTT	CASSLPQGNEKLFF
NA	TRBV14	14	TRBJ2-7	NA	TGTGCCAGCAGCCAAGATGGGACACTTTACGAGCAGTACTTC	CASSQDGTLYEQYF